The 26 T cell receptor beta chains below come from one sample, sequenced in a study of blood T cell repertoires in COVID-19 (TCRdb year 2020). Library generation was performed with the immunoSEQ multiplex PCR assay. TCRdb obtained this table from immuneACCESS and retained in-frame rearrangements with V and J assigned. These tables miss some clones; where compared with another copy, unresolved V genes account for less than half of the shortfall, and the remainder is unexplained. The sample table contains 8,500 to 14,000 clones; only one count was recorded for 88% of them. The ten largest clones capture approximately 11% of the sample. Specimen: peripheral blood. The receptors originated from a human donor in a cohort sampled during active COVID-19.

The count of this clone is one. The chain links TRBV3-1 (or the pseudogene TRBV3-2) to TRBJ1-3; 9 bases are shared with TRBD1. The CDR3 loop spans 15 amino acids. Per the germline V gene, CDR1 is LGHDT and CDR2 is YNNKEL (reference sequence). After removal of 3 bases from V and 9 bases from J, the junction contained 9 bases not matched to a gene. This chain's CDR3 is CASSHGQGWDGTIYF. DNA of the CDR3: TGTGCCAGCAGCCACGGACAGGGGTGGGATGGCACCATATATTTT.

The chain links TRBV6-5 to TRBJ2-3; TRBD2 matches 10 bases. Germline CDR1 and CDR2: MNHEY and SVGAGI. V lost 2 bases and J lost 2; bases outside the gene matches: 4. The CDR3 totals 16 residues. CDR3 protein: CASSYGAGGPTDTQYF. DNA for the CDR3: TGTGCCAGCAGTTACGGAGCGGGGGGGCCCACAGATACGCAGTATTTT.

V gene TRBV28 combines with J gene TRBJ1-2; TRBD1 might be the D (5 bases). The CDR3 has 13 amino acids. Germline lookup yields CDR1 MDHEN and CDR2 SYDVKM. V was shortened by 4 bases and J by 6 bases, with 12 bases between the two germline ends. The CDR3 DNA reads TGTGCCAGCAGTTCACCCGGACACCATGGCTACACCTTC. Protein: CASSSPGHHGYTF.

This chain uses TRBV9 with TRBJ2-1; TRBD2 agrees at 14 bases. V gave up 5 bases and J gave up 6 bases; unmatched junction bases: 7. Germline CDR1 is SGDLS and CDR2 is YYNGEE. The CDR3 runs 16 residues. This CDR3 is CASSVTSGGAVNEQFF. The CDR3 region has the DNA TGTGCCAGCAGTGTGACTAGCGGGGGGGCCGTCAATGAGCAGTTCTTC. The whole variable domain, filled in from reference TRBV9 and TRBJ2-1, reads DSGVTQTPKHLITATGQRVTLRCSPRSGDLSVYWYQQSLDQGLQFLIQYYNGEERAKGNILERFSAQQFPDLHSELNLSSLELGDSALYFCASSVTSGGAVNEQFFGPGTRLTVL.

V and J are TRBV14 and TRBJ2-2; TRBD2 matches at 16 bases. Germline CDR1 and CDR2: SGHDN and FVKESK. With 1 base clipped from V and 3 bases from J, the junction kept 5 bases outside the gene matches. The CDR3 length is 19 residues. The CDR3 DNA reads TGTGCCAGCAGCCAAGGCCCGGGACTAGCGGGGGGGCACACCGGGGAGCTGTTTTTT. It translates to CASSQGPGLAGGHTGELFF.

The genes are TRBV7-9 and TRBJ2-2; TRBD1 matches 7 bases. Germline CDR1 is SEHNR and CDR2 is FQNEAQ (reference sequence). CDR3 size: 14 residues. The trim removed 9 bases at V and 5 bases at J, leaving 9 bases unmatched. CDR3 residues: CASIPTGSTGELFF. CDR3 coding DNA: TGTGCCAGTATACCGACAGGGTCGACCGGGGAGCTGTTTTTT.

The rearrangement uses TRBV24-1 and TRBJ1-5; 9 nucleotides agree with TRBD1. V lost 10 bases to trimming and J lost 3 bases; unmatched junction nucleotides: 3. Germline CDR1 and CDR2: KGHDR and SFDVKD. The CDR3 runs to 13 residues. Written as DNA, the CDR3 is TGTGCCACTCGGGACAGGGACAATCAGCCCCAGCATTTT. This encodes CATRDRDNQPQHF.

The V call is TRBV27, the J call TRBJ1-1, with D perhaps TRBD1 (5 bases). The V and J ends lost 0 bases and 4 bases respectively, with 18 bases between them. There are 17 residues in the CDR3. CDR1 and CDR2 (germline): MNHEY, SMNVEV (reference sequence). CDR3 nucleotide sequence: TGTGCCAGCAGTTTATCGGGTTTGGGGCGAGTGGGCACTGAAGCTTTCTTT. Its protein is CASSLSGLGRVGTEAFF.

The V and J genes are TRBV5-1 and TRBJ2-1; TRBD2 agrees at 9 bases. Trimming cost V 5 bases and J 4 bases; bases outside gene matches: 7. Germline V gene sequence: CDR1 SGHRS, CDR2 YFSETQ. The CDR3 runs to 15 residues. CDR3 in DNA: TGCGCCAGCAGACCGCTAGCGGGGCCATACAATGAGCAGTTCTTC. It yields the protein CASRPLAGPYNEQFF. The full variable domain, with the rest looked up from reference TRBV5-1 and TRBJ2-1, is KAGVTQTPRYLIKTRGQQVTLSCSPISGHRSVSWYQQTPGQGLQFLFEYFSETQRNKGNFPGRFSGRQFSNSRSEMNVSTLELGDSALYLCASRPLAGPYNEQFFGPGTRLTVL.

This rearrangement joins TRBV19 to TRBJ1-1, with TRBD1 matching 9 bases. The CDR3 length is 14 residues. Trimming took 5 bases from V and 1 from J; bases not matched to a gene: 2. The germline gives CDR1 LNHDA, CDR2 SQIVND (reference sequence). CDR3 in DNA: TGTGCCAGTAGTGTGGACAGGGGGAACACTGAAGCTTTCTTT. Protein sequence: CASSVDRGNTEAFF.

This chain connects TRBV13 to TRBJ2-6, with D unresolved. CDR1 is PRHDT, CDR2 FYEKMQ, per germline (reference sequence). Deletions cut 5 bases from V and 0 bases from J, with 8 bases between. The CDR3 consists of 15 residues. The DNA for the CDR3 is TGTGCCAGCAGCCCCAGGATCTCTGGGGCCAACGTCCTGACTTTC. It translates to CASSPRISGANVLTF.

The chain is built from TRBV6-9 and TRBJ2-6, with 12 bases lining up with TRBD1. The J segment lost 2 bases and the V segment lost 4 bases, leaving 3 bases of the junction unmatched. The CDR3 covers 17 residues. Germline CDR1 and CDR2: MNHGY and SVAAGI. This CDR3 is CASSLGQGAAGANVLTF. The CDR3 nucleotides read TGTGCCAGCAGTTTGGGACAGGGGGCGGCTGGGGCCAACGTCCTGACTTTC.

CDR3 sequence: CASSYSQGGYGYTF. The CDR3 DNA follows: TGTGCCAGCAGTTACTCCCAGGGCGGCTATGGCTACACCTTC. This chain joins TRBV6-2 or TRBV6-3 and TRBJ1-2; D may be TRBD1 (5 bases). This CDR3 has 14 amino acids. Germline V gives CDR1 MNHEY, CDR2 SVGEGT. The V gene lost 0 bases and the J gene lost 4 bases, with 9 bases spanning the gap.

V gene TRBV7-9 combines with J gene TRBJ1-1, with 7 bases aligning to TRBD1. The V segment lost 1 base and the J segment 1 base; nucleotides outside the gene matches: 9. This CDR3 has 17 residues. Germline CDR1 is SEHNR and CDR2 is FQNEAQ (reference sequence). For the CDR3, the DNA is TGTGCCAGCAGCTTAGGGGACCGTCACAGGGGGAACACTGAAGCTTTCTTT. It is translated as CASSLGDRHRGNTEAFF.

The CDR3 reads CASSQDRGQFTEAFF. As DNA, the CDR3 is TGTGCCAGCAGCCAAGATCGAGGACAGTTCACTGAAGCTTTCTTT. The gene calls are TRBV3-1 (or the pseudogene TRBV3-2) and TRBJ1-1, with a tentative D call TRBD1 (6 bases). Germline assignment: CDR1 LGHDT and CDR2 YNNKEL (reference sequence). This CDR3 spans 15 amino acids. V was shortened by 0 bases and J by 4 bases, with 12 bases between the two germline ends.

The sample holds one count of this clone. The V and J genes are TRBV6-4 and TRBJ1-5; unclear D gene. The germline V gene encodes CDR1 MRHNA and CDR2 SNTAGT. CDR3 length: 13 amino acids. V lost 5 bases and J 9 bases, leaving 14 bases between the germline ends. CDR3 sequence reads: CASSLDGFGPQHF. In nucleotides, the CDR3 is TGTGCCAGCAGTCTAGACGGGTTCGGGCCCCAGCATTTT.

The J gene is TRBJ2-1, the V gene TRBV10-1; a weak D match, TRBD2 (5 bases). Per germline, CDR1 WNHNN and CDR2 SYGVQD (reference sequence). V was clipped by 6 bases and J by 8 bases, with 14 bases between them. The CDR3 spans 13 residues. The CDR3 sequence: CASSSVLRDEQFF. The CDR3, as DNA: TGCGCCAGCAGCTCCGTCCTGAGGGATGAGCAGTTCTTC.

The V call is TRBV5-1, the J call TRBJ2-2, with 11 bases fitting TRBD1. The CDR3 extends over 15 amino acids. Germline V gene lookup returns CDR1 SGHRS and CDR2 YFSETQ. Trimming removed 5 bases from V and 5 bases from J; junction bases left unmatched: 5. For the CDR3, the DNA is TGCGCCAGCAGGTCCGGGACAGGGGGAACCGGGGAGCTGTTTTTT. Its protein product is CASRSGTGGTGELFF.

This clone was counted a single time. V is TRBV5-5 and J is TRBJ2-7, with 9 bases identical to TRBD1. There are 14 residues in the CDR3. V shed 4 bases and J 4 bases; nucleotides not matched to a gene: 6. Germline CDR1 is SGHKS and CDR2 is YYEKEE (reference sequence). The CDR3 DNA is TGTGCCAGCAGCCGGACAGGGGAATTTTACGAGCAGTACTTC. The encoded protein is CASSRTGEFYEQYF.

The V and J genes are TRBV3-1 (or the pseudogene TRBV3-2) and TRBJ2-7; D is uncertain. Germline assignment: CDR1 LGHDT and CDR2 YNNKEL (reference sequence). The CDR3 length is 15 residues. Trimming left V 1 base short and J 0 bases short, with 10 bases between. The CDR3 sequence: CASSQGQASSYEQYF. The CDR3 DNA reads as TGTGCCAGCAGCCAAGGGCAGGCGAGCTCCTACGAGCAGTACTTC.

The CDR3 spells CAWGRDRNTEAFF. The CDR3 bases are TGTGCCTGGGGGAGGGACAGAAACACTGAAGCTTTCTTT. V gene TRBV30 combines with J gene TRBJ1-1; 7 bases agree with TRBD1. Germline loops: CDR1 GTSNPN, CDR2 SVGIG (reference sequence). The CDR3 totals 13 residues. The V and J ends lost 5 bases and 2 bases, in that order; junction bases with no gene match: 5.

The chain is built from TRBV7-2 and TRBJ2-3, with D perhaps matching TRBD2 (6 bases). There are 16 residues in the CDR3. Trimming pared 2 bases from V and 1 base from J, leaving 13 bases between. Germline V gene data show CDR1 as SGHTA and CDR2 as FQGNSA. CDR3 coding DNA: TGTGCCAGCAGCTTAAGGCGGGGCTACCGCACAGATACGCAGTATTTT. Its protein product is CASSLRRGYRTDTQYF.

The chain recombines TRBV28 with TRBJ2-7, with 9 bases that match TRBD1. The CDR3 length is 14 residues. Trimming removed 7 bases from V and 4 bases from J; junction bases left unmatched: 8. CDR1 and CDR2 from the germline V gene are MDHEN and SYDVKM. CDR3 DNA: TGTGCCAGCACCGCCGGGACAGGGCGTTACGAGCAGTACTTC. Translation gives CASTAGTGRYEQYF.

The chain uses TRBV28 and TRBJ1-1; 8 bases match TRBD1. Germline V CDR1 and CDR2: MDHEN, SYDVKM. The CDR3 spans 13 residues. Losses at the gene ends were 10 bases for V and 2 bases for J; bases not matched to a gene: 6. For the CDR3, the DNA is TGTGCCACTCGAGACAGGGGAAACACTGAAGCTTTCTTT. Encoded protein: CATRDRGNTEAFF.

The V and J genes are TRBV9 and TRBJ2-3; a possible D gene is TRBD2 (7 bases). The CDR3 length is 17 residues. The ends were cut back, 0 bases at V and 1 base at J, with 15 bases in the middle. Germline assignment: CDR1 SGDLS and CDR2 YYNGEE. CDR3 DNA: TGTGCCAGCAGCGTAGACGGGGGCGCGGGGGGCACAGATACGCAGTATTTT. Protein sequence: CASSVDGGAGGTDTQYF.

The rearrangement uses TRBV4-3 and TRBJ2-6; 12 bases fit TRBD1. With 4 bases clipped from V and 4 bases from J, the junction kept 11 bases outside the gene matches. CDR1 is LGHNA, CDR2 YSLEER, per germline. This CDR3 comprises 19 residues. CDR3 amino acids: CASSLHRDRGPRGANVLTF. The CDR3 DNA follows: TGCGCCAGCAGCCTACACCGGGACAGGGGGCCAAGGGGGGCCAACGTCCTGACTTTC.